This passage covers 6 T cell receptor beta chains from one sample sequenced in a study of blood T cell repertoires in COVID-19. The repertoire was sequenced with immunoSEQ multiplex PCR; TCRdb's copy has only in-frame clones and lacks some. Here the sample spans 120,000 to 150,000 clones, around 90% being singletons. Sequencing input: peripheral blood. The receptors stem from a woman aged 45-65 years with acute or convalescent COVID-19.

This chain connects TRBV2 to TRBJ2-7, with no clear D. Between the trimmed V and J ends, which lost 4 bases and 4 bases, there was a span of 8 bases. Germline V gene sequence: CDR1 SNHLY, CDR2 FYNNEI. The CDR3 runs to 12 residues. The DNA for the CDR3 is TGTGCCAGCAGTGTTAACGAGTACGAGCAGTACTTC. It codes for CASSVNEYEQYF.

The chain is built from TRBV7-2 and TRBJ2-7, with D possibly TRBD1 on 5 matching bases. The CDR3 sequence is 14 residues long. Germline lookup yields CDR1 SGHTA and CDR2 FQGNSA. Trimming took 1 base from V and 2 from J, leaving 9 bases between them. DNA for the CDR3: TGTGCCAGCAGCTTAGTTGACAGTACCTACGAGCAGTACTTC. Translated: CASSLVDSTYEQYF.

The CDR3 DNA sequence: TGTGCCAGCAGCTTAGCGCTTGCGGGGAATCAGCCCCAGCATTTT. It specifies CASSLALAGNQPQHF. V gene TRBV7-9 combines with J gene TRBJ1-5, with D uncertain. The ends were cut back, 0 bases at V and 4 bases at J, with 10 bases in the middle. CDR1 SEHNR and CDR2 FQNEAQ come from the germline V gene (reference sequence). The CDR3 consists of 15 residues. Together with reference TRBV7-9 and TRBJ1-5, the CDR3 gives the full variable domain: DTGVSQNPRHKITKRGQNVTFRCDPISEHNRLYWYRQTLGQGPEFLTYFQNEAQLEKSRLLSDRFSAERPKGSFSTLEIQRTEQGDSAMYLCASSLALAGNQPQHFGDGTRLSIL.

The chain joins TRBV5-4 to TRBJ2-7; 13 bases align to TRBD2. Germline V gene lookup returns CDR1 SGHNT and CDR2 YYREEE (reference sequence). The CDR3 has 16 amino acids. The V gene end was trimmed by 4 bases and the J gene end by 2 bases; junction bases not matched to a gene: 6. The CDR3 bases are TGTGCCAGCAGCCATGGACTAGCGGGGGCCCCCTACGAGCAGTACTTC. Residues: CASSHGLAGAPYEQYF.

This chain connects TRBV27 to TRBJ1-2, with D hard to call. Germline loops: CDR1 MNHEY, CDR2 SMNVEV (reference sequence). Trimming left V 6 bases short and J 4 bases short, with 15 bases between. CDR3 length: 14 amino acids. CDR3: CASRELGSLYGYTF. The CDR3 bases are TGTGCCAGCAGAGAGCTAGGGAGTCTCTATGGCTACACCTTC.

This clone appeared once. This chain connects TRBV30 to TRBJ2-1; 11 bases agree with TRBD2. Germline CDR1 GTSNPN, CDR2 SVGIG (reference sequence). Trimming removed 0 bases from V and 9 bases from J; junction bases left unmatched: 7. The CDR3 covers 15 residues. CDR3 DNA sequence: TGTGCCTGGAGTGTATTGGCTAGCGGGGGGAGTGAGCAGTTCTTC. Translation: CAWSVLASGGSEQFF.